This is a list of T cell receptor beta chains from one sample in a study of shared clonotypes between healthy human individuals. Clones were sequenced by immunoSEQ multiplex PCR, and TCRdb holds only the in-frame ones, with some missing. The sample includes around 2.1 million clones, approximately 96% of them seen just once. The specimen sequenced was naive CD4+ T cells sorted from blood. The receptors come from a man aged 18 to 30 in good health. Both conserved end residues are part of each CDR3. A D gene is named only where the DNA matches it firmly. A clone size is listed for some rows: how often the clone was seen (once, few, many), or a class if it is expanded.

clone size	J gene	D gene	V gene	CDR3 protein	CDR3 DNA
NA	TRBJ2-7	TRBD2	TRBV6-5	CASSYSASGRVEQYF	TGTGCCAGCAGTTACTCGGCTAGCGGGAGGGTCGAGCAGTACTTC
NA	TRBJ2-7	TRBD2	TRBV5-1	CASSSLAGSYEQYF	TGCGCCAGCAGCTCTTTAGCGGGCTCCTACGAGCAGTACTTC
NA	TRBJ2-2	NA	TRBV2	CASSERPTANTGELFF	TGTGCCAGCAGTGAAAGACCGACAGCAAACACCGGGGAGCTGTTTTTT
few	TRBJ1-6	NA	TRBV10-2	CASTRAFLGLSYNSPLHF	TGCGCCAGCACCAGAGCGTTCCTAGGGCTCTCCTATAATTCACCCCTCCACTTT
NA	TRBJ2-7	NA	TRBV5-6	CASSSRVPYEQYF	TGTGCCAGCAGCTCTAGGGTCCCCTACGAGCAGTACTTC
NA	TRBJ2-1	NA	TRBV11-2	CASSQASNNEQFF	TGTGCCAGCAGCCAGGCCTCCAACAATGAGCAGTTCTTC
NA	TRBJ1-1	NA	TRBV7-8	CASSPTLLNTEAFF	TGTGCCAGCAGCCCCACGCTCCTGAACACTGAAGCTTTCTTT
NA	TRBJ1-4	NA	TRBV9	CASGGSRDNEKLFF	TGTGCCAGCGGTGGGAGCAGGGATAATGAAAAACTGTTTTTT
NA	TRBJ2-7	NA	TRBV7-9	CASSRGKTFTEQYF	TGTGCCAGCAGCCGGGGGAAGACCTTTACCGAGCAGTACTTC
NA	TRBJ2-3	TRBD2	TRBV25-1	CASSDSGSEGTQYF	TGTGCCAGCAGTGATAGCGGGAGCGAGGGTACGCAGTATTTT
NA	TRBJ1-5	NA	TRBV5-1	CASSVRGGDQPQHF	TGCGCCAGCAGCGTCAGGGGAGGGGATCAGCCCCAGCATTTT
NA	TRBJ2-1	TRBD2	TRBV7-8	CASSTGTSGRARNEQFF	TGTGCCAGCAGCACCGGGACTAGCGGGAGGGCGAGGAATGAGCAGTTCTTC
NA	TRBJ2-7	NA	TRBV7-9	CASSIGPYEQYF	TGTGCCAGCAGCATAGGACCCTACGAGCAGTACTTC
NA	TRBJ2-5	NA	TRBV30	CAWSRLQETQYF	TGTGCCTGGAGTAGACTTCAAGAGACCCAGTACTTC
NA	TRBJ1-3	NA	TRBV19	CASSMDVTGNTIYF	TGTGCCAGTAGTATGGACGTCACTGGAAACACCATATATTTT
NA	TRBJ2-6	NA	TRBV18	CASSRAESGANVLTF	TGTGCCAGCTCACGAGCAGAATCTGGGGCCAACGTCCTGACTTTC
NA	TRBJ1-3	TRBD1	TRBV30	CAWSPDRGPVGNTIYF	TGTGCCTGGAGCCCGGACAGGGGGCCGGTTGGAAACACCATATATTTT
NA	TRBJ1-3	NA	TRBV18	CASSPPLTASGNTIYF	TGTGCCAGCTCACCACCGCTGACAGCCTCTGGAAACACCATATATTTT
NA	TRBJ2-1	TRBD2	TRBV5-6	CASSLTTGLAVNNEQFF	TGTGCCAGCAGCTTGACGACGGGACTAGCGGTTAACAATGAGCAGTTCTTC
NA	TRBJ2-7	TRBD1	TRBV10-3	CAIRGTAYEQYF	TGTGCCATCAGGGGGACAGCCTACGAGCAGTACTTC
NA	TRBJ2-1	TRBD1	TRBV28	CASGAGDRAYNEQFF	TGTGCCAGCGGGGCCGGGGACAGGGCTTACAATGAGCAGTTCTTC
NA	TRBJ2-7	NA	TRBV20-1	CSAEGSYEQYF	TGCAGTGCTGAGGGGAGCTACGAGCAGTACTTC
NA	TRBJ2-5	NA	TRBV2	CASSASGQGQETQYF	TGTGCCAGCAGTGCTAGTGGGCAGGGGCAAGAGACCCAGTACTTC
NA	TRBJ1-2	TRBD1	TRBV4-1	CASSQNTRDRVWYGYTF	TGCGCCAGCAGCCAAAATACCCGGGACAGGGTCTGGTATGGCTACACCTTC
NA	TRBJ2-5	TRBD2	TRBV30	CAWSGRGGVGTQYF	TGTGCCTGGAGCGGGAGGGGGGGAGTCGGGACCCAGTACTTC
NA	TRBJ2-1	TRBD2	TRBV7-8	CASSLAVTSGGNEQFF	TGTGCCAGCAGCTTAGCGGTGACTAGCGGGGGCAATGAGCAGTTCTTC
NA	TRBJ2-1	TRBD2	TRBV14	CASKRSGSSYNEQFF	TGTGCCAGCAAACGGAGCGGGAGCTCCTACAATGAGCAGTTCTTC
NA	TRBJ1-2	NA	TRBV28	CASSIQVTYGYTF	TGTGCCAGCAGTATACAGGTAACCTATGGCTACACCTTC
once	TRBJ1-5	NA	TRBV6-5	CASSYGSGQPQHF	TGTGCCAGCAGTTACGGGAGCGGTCAGCCCCAGCATTTT
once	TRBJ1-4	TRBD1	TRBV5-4	CASSWGTGQGGEKLFF	TGTGCCAGCAGCTGGGGAACGGGACAGGGCGGCGAAAAACTGTTTTTT
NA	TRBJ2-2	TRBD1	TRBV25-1	CASSPGQGNTGELFF	TGTGCCAGCAGCCCAGGACAGGGGAACACCGGGGAGCTGTTTTTT
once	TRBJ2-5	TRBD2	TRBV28	CASSVLAEETQYF	TGTGCCAGCAGTGTACTAGCGGAAGAGACCCAGTACTTC
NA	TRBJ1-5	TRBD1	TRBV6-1	CASSWGDRGQPQHF	TGTGCCAGCAGTTGGGGGGACAGGGGACAGCCCCAGCATTTT
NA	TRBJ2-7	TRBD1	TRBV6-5	CASRMTGDSYEQYF	TGTGCCAGCAGGATGACAGGGGACTCCTACGAGCAGTACTTC
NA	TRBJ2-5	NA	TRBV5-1	CASSLPQPQETQYF	TGCGCCAGCAGCTTGCCACAGCCCCAAGAGACCCAGTACTTC
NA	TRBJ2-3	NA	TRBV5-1	CASSLAGGNTQYF	TGCGCCAGCAGCTTGGCCGGGGGAAATACGCAGTATTTT
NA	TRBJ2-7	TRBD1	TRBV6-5	CASSYGGQGPYEQYF	TGTGCCAGCAGTTACGGCGGACAGGGTCCCTACGAGCAGTACTTC
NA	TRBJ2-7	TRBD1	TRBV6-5	CASSYSAGGSGEQYF	TGTGCCAGCAGTTACTCGGCAGGGGGTTCGGGAGAGCAGTACTTC
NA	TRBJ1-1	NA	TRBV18	CASSPPEGGGTNTEAFF	TGTGCCAGCTCACCACCCGAGGGGGGAGGGACGAACACTGAAGCTTTCTTT
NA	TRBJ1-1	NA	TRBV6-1	CASSEMAGTFAFF	TGTGCCAGCAGTGAAATGGCAGGGACTTTTGCTTTCTTT
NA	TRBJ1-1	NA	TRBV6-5	CASSYGWRDIRAEAFF	TGTGCCAGCAGTTACGGATGGAGGGACATCAGGGCTGAAGCTTTCTTT
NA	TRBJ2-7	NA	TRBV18	CASSPSRNEQYF	TGTGCCAGCTCACCGTCGAGGAACGAGCAGTACTTC
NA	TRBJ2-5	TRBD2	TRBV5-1	CASSLSGRDQETQYF	TGCGCCAGCAGCTTGTCCGGGAGGGATCAAGAGACCCAGTACTTC
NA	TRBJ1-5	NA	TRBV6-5	CASLSLASNQPQHF	TGTGCCAGCCTTAGTCTGGCGAGCAATCAGCCCCAGCATTTT
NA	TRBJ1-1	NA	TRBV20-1	CSATPDTEAFF	TGCAGTGCTACTCCCGACACTGAAGCTTTCTTT
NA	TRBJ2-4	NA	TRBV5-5	CASSSEGSIQYF	TGTGCCAGCAGCTCCGAGGGGAGCATTCAGTACTTC
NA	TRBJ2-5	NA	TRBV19	CASSIGRTQETQYF	TGTGCCAGTAGTATAGGCCGGACGCAAGAGACCCAGTACTTC
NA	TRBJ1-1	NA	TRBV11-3	CASGQGNTEAFF	TGTGCCAGCGGCCAGGGGAACACTGAAGCTTTCTTT
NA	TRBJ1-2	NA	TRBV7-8	CASSVTGNYGYTF	TGTGCCAGCAGCGTAACAGGGAACTATGGCTACACCTTC
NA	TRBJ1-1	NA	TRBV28	CASSWNSRSWLEEAFF	TGTGCCAGCAGTTGGAATTCCCGCAGTTGGTTGGAGGAAGCTTTCTTT
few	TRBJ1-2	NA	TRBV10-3	CAISESGRANYGYTF	TGTGCCATCAGTGAGTCGGGCAGGGCAAACTATGGCTACACCTTC
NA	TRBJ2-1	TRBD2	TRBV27	CASSKIGLAGNNEQFF	TGTGCCAGCAGTAAGATAGGACTAGCGGGGAACAATGAGCAGTTCTTC
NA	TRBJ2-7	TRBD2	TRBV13	CASRPRTSGEQYF	TGTGCCTCCCGCCCCCGGACTAGCGGCGAGCAGTACTTC
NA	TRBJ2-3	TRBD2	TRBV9	CASSLTSDTDTQYF	TGTGCCAGCAGCTTGACTAGCGACACAGATACGCAGTATTTT